Detailed here is one TCR beta chain. This record comes from a study of shared clonotypes between healthy human individuals. This CDR3 region has 13 residues. V shed 5 bases and J 4 bases; nucleotides not matched to a gene: 2. Germline CDR1 SGHTA, CDR2 FQGTGA. Researchers divided each subset's genomic DNA evenly across several immunoSEQ plates. In the original analysis: ImmunoSEQ sequences covered only the junction and lacked quality scores; filtering therefore differed. The protocol was immunoSEQ multiplex PCR, while the TCRdb copy is restricted to in-frame clones and leaves out a portion. V and J calls and clone size are as listed in that table; D and trimming were resolved from the DNA. In the table there are about 1.5 million clones, about 98% of which are singletons.

The sequenced sample consisted of naive CD4+ T cells sorted from blood. The subset here: CD45RA+ positively selected. The sequence came from a man in his thirties or forties in good health. J is TRBJ2-5 and V is TRBV7-3; 9 nucleotides agree with TRBD1. The CDR3, as DNA: TGTGCCAGCAGCCAGGGACAGGGAGAGACCCAGTACTTC. Its protein is CASSQGQGETQYF.